This T cell receptor (beta chain) came from a study of radiation and T cells in renal cell carcinoma. Data came from immunoSEQ multiplex PCR; TCRdb stores just in-frame clones and leaves some out. The table records 120,000 to 150,000 clones, around 78% of them present only once. Described time point: baseline pretreatment blood. As for treatment: 15 Gy SBRT to primary tumor, nephrectomy 4 weeks later. The patient's renal cell carcinoma had clear cell pathology. The length of the CDR3 is 15 residues. Germline V gives CDR1 SNHLY, CDR2 FYNNEI. The V gene end was trimmed by 2 bases and the J gene end by 8 bases; junction bases not matched to a gene: 8.

The clonotype originates from a woman between 45 and 60 years old with renal cell carcinoma. Sequenced material: blood, taken from a patient whose treatment included radiotherapy and nephrectomy. This sequence joins TRBV2 and TRBJ1-4; 7 bases are shared with TRBD1. In DNA form, the CDR3 reads TGTGCCAGCAGTGAAATGACAGGGTTAAACGAAAAACTGTTTTTT. Translation: CASSEMTGLNEKLFF. Filled out from reference TRBV2 and TRBJ1-4, the complete variable domain reads EPEVTQTPSHQVTQMGQEVILRCVPISNHLYFYWYRQILGQKVEFLVSFYNNEISEKSEIFDDQFSVERPDGSNFTLKIRSTKLEDSAMYFCASSEMTGLNEKLFFGSGTQLSVL.